The sequence of this T cell receptor beta chain was determined in a study of cytomegalovirus exposure and HLA in healthy donors (dated 2017 in TCRdb). The study in broad terms: An earlier analysis of approximately 590 of the donors reported more than 250 Gb of sequence data and approximately 110 million unique TCR beta sequences from about 179 million T cells. An early release that covered about 640 HLA-typed donors contained about 300 gigabases of sequencing data and tens of millions of unique TCR sequences. Of the 300 to 450 genotyped donors, approximately 81% were placed in the genetic ancestry cluster associated with self-reported Caucasian donors. The study aimed to test whether cataloging public T cell receptors could reveal signatures of past pathogen exposure. The study profiled the T cell repertoires of under 700 subjects by immunosequencing and related them to cytomegalovirus serostatus. Besides the first cohort of more than 650 subjects, a separate validation cohort made up of about 120 different subjects was used. To predict cytomegalovirus infection status, the study brought together high-throughput TCR immunosequencing, statistical association of individual TCRs with disease status, and machine learning. To study patterns of TCR occurrence, a later analysis re-analyzed previously published TCR beta repertoires from 550 to 800 donors and added high-resolution HLA genotyping. The later analysis used no new phenotypic data to find candidate immune exposures, relying instead on TCR beta sequences and their occurrence across donors. To decide whether each TCR beta V gene segment behaved as functional or pseudogenic, an earlier analysis of some 540 of the donors relied on high-throughput TCR beta sequencing. Donor age, sex, ethnicity and CMV serostatus were compiled alongside the repertoire data. A later genetic analysis used genome-wide SNP genotypes for 398 of the 666 donors, treating that subset as a discovery cohort. All discovery cohort repertoires had been generated using a single sequencing platform. HLA typing included class I and class II loci at four-digit resolution. The number of typed donors differed by locus: about 620-640 for A, B, C, DRB1 and DQB1; 500 to 550 for DQA1; roughly 600 for DPA1; and approximately 450 for DPB1. A handful of DR-DQ haplotypes were handled as single units for association and clustering because linkage in the cohort was strong. Among roughly 400 genotyped donors of the cohort, an average of approximately 240,000 unique TCR beta nucleotide sequences were sequenced per donor, 15% to 20% of them non-productive. General conclusions and limits of the study: Correlated functional status among segregating V segments might be attributable to linkage disequilibrium, but an unknown experimental factor could not be ruled out. CMV serostatus was the only immune exposure information available for the cohort. The classifier was reported to diagnose cytomegalovirus status with high specificity and sensitivity in both the original and validation cohorts. Only TCR beta chains were sequenced in this cohort, and the absence of alpha or paired-chain data limited detectable features. Assigning TCR associations to individual alleles was difficult when HLA alleles, especially DR and DQ, strongly co-occurred. Compared with the approximately 720-donor mean, donors in an Asian-associated ancestry cluster had fewer N-insertions in productive TCRs, according to a later genetic analysis. The sequencing pipeline was judged likely to have produced a cluster of highly shared sequence variants as a technical artifact. A later analysis found that TCR association rates varied across HLA loci, with DRB1 alleles showing the most associated TCRs and HLA-C alleles the fewest. Because HLA typing was missing for some donors at each locus, association tests included only the typed subset. A later analysis found that most CMV-associated TCR beta chains appeared HLA-restricted, with HLA associations seemingly driven largely by CMV exposure. A later analysis reported that several top co-occurrence clusters appeared linked to parvovirus B19, influenza, CMV and Epstein-Barr virus. Roughly uniform sequencing depth across donors was assumed in presence/absence analyses, although this assumption may not hold. In a later analysis, 15,000 to 20,000 TCR beta sequences were associated with specific HLA alleles at a false discovery rate of 0.05. Broadly in line with IMGT annotations, most TCR beta V segments showed up in productive rearrangements about 87% or about 30% of the time in an earlier analysis of approximately 600 of the donors. A later analysis found that HLA-associated TCR beta chains were more clonally expanded and had lower generation probabilities than equally common non-associated chains. Because counts were too low, seventeen rarely observed V segments, including chromosome 9 orphons, were excluded from the earlier analysis of 587 of the donors. A further reported finding was that TCR beta sequences accurately predicted the HLA-A and HLA-B alleles for most subjects in the first cohort. A few of the identified cytomegalovirus-associated TCR beta chains were confirmed in vitro to be specific for cytomegalovirus antigens. While some public TCRs were present in many individuals, most TCR sequences turned up only very rarely across donors. The study gave a list of some 150 TCR beta chains associated with cytomegalovirus. Some IMGT-functional V segments, including TRBV6-2 and TRBV6-3, could not be told apart with the 87-base-pair reads, so those segments were excluded. The authors suggested that the approach could potentially be generalized to other disease states and immunological phenotypes. An association between a missense DCLRE1C variant and V-gene and J-gene trimming of TCR beta chains was found in a later genetic analysis and replicated in an independent cohort.

About this clone: Its antigen is not yet known. Base qualities are not provided; no much larger clone lies one nucleotide away.

The cohort comprised approximately 700 healthy bone marrow donors. All cohort members were sampled while nominally healthy, although unrecorded immune exposures were likely present. The donor was CMV seropositive and belonged to the group of about 290 seropositive cohort members. Every donor gave a peripheral blood sample, and the peripheral blood mononuclear cells from that sample were used for TCR beta sequencing. The Qiagen DNeasy Blood Extraction Kit was used to extract genomic DNA from the blood cell samples. Libraries came from the immunoSEQ multiplex PCR assay. The multiplex PCR relied on a mix of 60 forward primers for TCR Vbeta segments and 13 reverse primers for TCR Jbeta segments. The CDR3 region of rearranged TCR beta genes was amplified from genomic DNA by a multiplex PCR assay. On the Illumina HiSeq System, the amplified TCR beta libraries were sequenced as 87-base-pair reads. Under the source paper's analysis protocol: In a later analysis, 77 million or so unique TCR beta chains were counted across the roughly 670 repertoires, and around 10 million of these chains were shared by at least two donors. To remove PCR and sequencing errors, raw reads were error-corrected and collapsed into unique sequences using a nearest-neighbor algorithm that merged closely related sequences. To assign V, D and J gene segments, CDR3 sequences were aligned to IMGT reference sequences. Each retained sequence needed at least a six-nucleotide match to both a V gene segment and a J gene segment. Rearrangements were classified as productive when the CDR3 lacked stop codons and remained in frame with V and J, and all other rearrangements were classified as non-productive. CDR3 was defined by IMGT convention, running from the second conserved V-encoded cysteine to the conserved J-encoded phenylalanine. The earlier analysis of about 590 of the donors excluded sequences that lacked an unambiguous match to a single V gene segment. In an earlier analysis of several hundred of the donors, V segments were called functional above 56.7% productive rearrangements and were called segregating when the between-donor standard deviation exceeded 5%. A statistical classification framework was built for diagnosing cytomegalovirus status from the catalog of TCR beta chain sequences. In a later analysis, TCR nucleotide sequences were compared against IMGT/GENE-DB human TR gene sequences so that V and J genes could be assigned. Using the TCRdist pipeline, a later analysis assigned CDR3 sequences along with most-parsimonious VDJ recombination scenarios. In a later analysis, each TCR beta chain was defined by its CDR3 amino acid sequence together with its V-gene family, and reads without a unique V-gene family were excluded. A later analysis removed 600 or so highly shared, low-generation-probability nucleotide sequences to deal with suspected cross-contamination and a sequencing artifact. A later analysis calculated a clonal expansion index for each public chain from normalized within-repertoire ranks of inferred template counts. In a later analysis, generation probabilities were computed using a VDJ recombination model fitted to out-of-frame rearrangements, and the results were checked against IGoR. Hypergeometric tests were used in a later analysis to score TCR-TCR, TCR-HLA and TCR-CMV co-occurrence, with a repertoire-size bias correction applied to the TCR pairs. False discovery rates were estimated in a later analysis by permuting HLA or CMV assignments 20 times. In a later analysis, co-occurring TCRs were grouped with DBSCAN, and TCRdist sequence similarity was added when clustering was performed within HLA-allele-positive subsets. Repertoires with fewer than 30,000 or more than 120,000 public chains were left out of co-occurrence clustering, as were about 5 repertoires with anomalous nucleotide sharing. Not all clones reach the TCRdb copy of this immuneACCESS table, which keeps in-frame sequences only. Checked studies attribute under half of the gap to unresolved V genes and leave the rest unexplained. D and trimming come from the DNA, and the V and J calls and clone size come from that table. For this sample the table gives about 160,000 clones, of which roughly 80% were detected only once. The ten most abundant clones make up 8.5% of the sample.

The CDR3 numbers 13 residues from cysteine through phenylalanine. Just the 39-base CDR3 DNA is kept, in frame starting at base 1. As encoded in the germline V gene, CDR1 is LGHNA while CDR2 is YSLEER. The junction carries 11 bases between V and J, which are trimmed by 8 bases and 4 bases respectively. The rearranged segments are TRBV4-3 and TRBJ2-2; TRBD2 is a weak D gene call, 5 bases matching. The receptor was isolated from a male donor in good health and CMV-seropositive. Sequenced input: PBMCs. The DNA sequence is as follows: TGCGCCAGCGGGAGTGTGCGCACCGGGGAGCTGTTTTTT. It translates to CASGSVRTGELFF.